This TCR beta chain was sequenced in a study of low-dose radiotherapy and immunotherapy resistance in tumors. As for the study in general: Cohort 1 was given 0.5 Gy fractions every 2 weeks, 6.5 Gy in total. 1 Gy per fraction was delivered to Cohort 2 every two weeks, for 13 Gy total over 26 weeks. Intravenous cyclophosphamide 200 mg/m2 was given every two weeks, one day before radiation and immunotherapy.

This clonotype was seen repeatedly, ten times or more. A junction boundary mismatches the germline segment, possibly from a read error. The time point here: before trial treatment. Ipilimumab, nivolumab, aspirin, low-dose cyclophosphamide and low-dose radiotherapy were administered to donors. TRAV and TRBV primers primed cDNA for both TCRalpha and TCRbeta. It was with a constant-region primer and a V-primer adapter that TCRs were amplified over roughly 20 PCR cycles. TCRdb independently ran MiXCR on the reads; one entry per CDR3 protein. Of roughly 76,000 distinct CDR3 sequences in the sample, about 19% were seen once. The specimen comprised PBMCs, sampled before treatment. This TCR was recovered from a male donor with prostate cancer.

The CDR3 loop reads CASSLAGGSNTGELFF. CDR3 sequence (DNA): TGTGCCAGCAGCTTGGCGGGGGGGTCGAACACCGGGGAGCTGTTTTTT. This rearrangement joins TRBV5-1 to TRBJ2-2; 9 bases line up with TRBD2. The CDR3 consists of 16 residues. Germline assignment: CDR1 SGHRS and CDR2 YFSETQ.